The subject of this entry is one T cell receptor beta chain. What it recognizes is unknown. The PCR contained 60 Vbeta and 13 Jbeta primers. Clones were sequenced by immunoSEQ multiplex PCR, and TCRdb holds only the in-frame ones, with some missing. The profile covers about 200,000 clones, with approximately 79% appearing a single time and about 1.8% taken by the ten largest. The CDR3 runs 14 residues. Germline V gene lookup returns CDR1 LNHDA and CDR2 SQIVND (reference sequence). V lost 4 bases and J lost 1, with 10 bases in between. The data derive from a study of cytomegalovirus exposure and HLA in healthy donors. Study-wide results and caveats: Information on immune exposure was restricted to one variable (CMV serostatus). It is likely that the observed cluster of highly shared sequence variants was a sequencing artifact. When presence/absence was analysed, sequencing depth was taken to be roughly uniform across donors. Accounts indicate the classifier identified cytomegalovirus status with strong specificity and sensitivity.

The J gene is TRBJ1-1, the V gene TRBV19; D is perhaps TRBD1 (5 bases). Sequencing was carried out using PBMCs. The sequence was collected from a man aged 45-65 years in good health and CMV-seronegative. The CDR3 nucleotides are TGTGCCAGTAGTAAAGGGGAATGGAACACTGAAGCTTTCTTT. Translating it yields CASSKGEWNTEAFF.